This T cell receptor (beta chain) was sequenced for a study of T cell responses to AZD1222 COVID-19 vaccine. Study-wide findings and caveats: Repertoire sampling was restricted to post-peak T cell response timepoints. Per reports, nearly half of all spike-specific TCRs target regions that are unmutated in variants.

A remark on this clone: Its antigen remains unknown.

Per the germline V gene, CDR1 is SNHLY and CDR2 is FYNNEI. V lost 6 bases to trimming and J lost 4 bases, with 10 bases between them. The CDR3 contains 12 residues. Repertoires were generated with immunoSEQ multiplex PCR, while TCRdb's copy carries only in-frame clones and drops some. The sample has 26,000 or so clones, around 86% seen once; the top ten hold 34%. This chain joins TRBV2 and TRBJ2-7, with D perhaps TRBD1 (5 bases). The sample here was peripheral blood, taken 28 days after the second AZD1222 dose. This TCR was recovered from an adult who received the AZD1222 COVID-19 vaccine. Here the CDR3 reads CASRIDSYEQYF. CDR3 DNA sequence: TGTGCCAGCAGAATCGACAGTTACGAGCAGTACTTC.